Shown below are 12 T cell receptor beta chains from a single sample sequenced in a study of molecular identifiers for immune sequencing clone quantification. TCRdb ran MiXCR on the PCR reads and lists one entry per CDR3 protein. Of 250,000 to 400,000 distinct CDR3 sequences in the sample, around 21% were seen once. The sequencing input was naive CD8+ T cells from blood, with Jurkat cell RNA spiked in. Specified subset: FACS-sorted CD8+CD4-CCR7+CD45RA+ naive T cells. Source of these receptors: a human donor in good health. Some libraries in this study had Jurkat cell RNA spiked in.

The chain has TRBV20-1 and TRBJ2-7; perhaps TRBD2 as D (6 bases). The CDR3 is made up of 15 amino acids. Trimming pared 0 bases from V and 4 bases from J, leaving 16 bases between. The germline V gene encodes CDR1 DFQATT and CDR2 SNEGSKA (reference sequence). The CDR3 nucleotides read TGCAGTGCTAGAGATGTCGGGAGTTTCGAGTACGAGCAGTACTTC. Protein: CSARDVGSFEYEQYF.

About this clonotype itself: A read error is likely, as this CDR3 ends without the conserved phenylalanine or tryptophan. V gene TRBV11-3 combines with J gene TRBJ2-7, with TRBD1 matching 7 bases. There are 14 residues in the CDR3. The J segment lost 4 bases and the V segment lost 0 bases, leaving 3 bases of the junction unmatched. Per germline, CDR1 SGHNT and CDR2 YENEEA. CDR3 bases: TGTGCCAGCAGCTTAGAAGGGACAGAGTACGAGCAGTACCTC. Its translation is CASSLEGTEYEQYL.

A remark on this clonotype: This may arise from a read error, as a much more abundant clone is one base away. V gene TRBV6-2 or TRBV6-3 combines with J gene TRBJ2-5; 12 bases map to TRBD2. Germline-derived CDR1 and CDR2 are MNHEY and SVGEGT. This CDR3 has 16 amino acids. CDR3 DNA sequence: TGTGCCAGCGGTTACTCTGGACTAGCGGGGAAAGAGACCCAGTACTTC. Residues: CASGYSGLAGKETQYF.

This clonotype appeared many times. The rearrangement joins TRBV4-3 to TRBJ2-2; D is possibly TRBD2 (5 bases). The CDR3 is 16 amino acids. CDR1 and CDR2 (germline): LGHNA, YSLEER. V was cut by 3 bases and J by 6 bases, with 17 bases left in between. The chain's CDR3 is CASSHLAWGLAGELFF. As DNA, the CDR3 is TGCGCCAGCAGCCATCTAGCTTGGGGTTTAGCCGGGGAGCTGTTTTTT.

This clonotype showed up many times. This sequence joins TRBV28 and TRBJ2-1, with D perhaps matching TRBD2 (5 bases). This CDR3 contains 14 residues. The germline V gene has CDR1 MDHEN and CDR2 SYDVKM. V was trimmed by 5 bases and J by 5 bases, leaving 13 bases between them. The CDR3 DNA sequence: TGTGCCAGCAGTGCAGACGCGACTAACAATGAGCAGTTCTTC. It codes for CASSADATNNEQFF.

For this clonotype: Its ends do not fully match the called genes, so a read error is possible. The chain is built from TRBV28 and TRBJ2-3; 11 nucleotides line up with TRBD1. The CDR3 is 16 amino acids. The germline V gene encodes CDR1 MDHEN and CDR2 SYDVKM. The CDR3 spells CAGSLGQGASTDTQYF. DNA of the CDR3: TGTGCCGGCAGTTTAGGACAGGGGGCTAGCACAGATACGCAGTATTTT.

This clonotype was detected many times. The chain carries TRBV6-5 and TRBJ1-2, with a weak D call TRBD1 (5 bases). V was clipped by 11 bases and J by 7 bases, with 17 bases between them. Germline V gives CDR1 MNHEY, CDR2 SVGAGI. This CDR3 has 12 amino acids. The CDR3 nucleotides read TGTGCCGCCGATGGGGGAAGTGGTGGCTACACCTTC. Protein product: CAADGGSGGYTF.

There are many counts of this clonotype. J is TRBJ1-1 and V is TRBV4-1; D is unclear. The V gene lost 1 base and the J gene lost 6 bases, with 15 bases spanning the gap. Germline V gene sequence: CDR1 MGHRA, CDR2 YSYEKL. The CDR3 extends over 15 amino acids. The CDR3 here is CASSQVGGLGAEAFF. The CDR3 bases are TGCGCCAGCAGCCAAGTCGGAGGACTTGGGGCTGAAGCTTTCTTT.

This clonotype was seen ten or more times. This sequence joins TRBV12-3 or TRBV12-4 and TRBJ2-7, with unresolved D. CDR3 length: 14 residues. V lost 6 bases and J 2 bases, leaving 14 bases between the germline ends. CDR3 protein: CASRGPAQAYEQYF. DNA for the CDR3: TGTGCCAGCAGAGGCCCGGCCCAGGCCTACGAGCAGTACTTC.

This clonotype is a singleton in its sample. A clone one base away is much larger, so this may be a read error. V and J are TRBV19 and TRBJ2-5; 9 nucleotides line up with TRBD2. The CDR3 consists of 14 residues. The trim removed 5 bases at V and 4 bases at J, leaving 5 bases unmatched. CDR1 is LNHDA, CDR2 SQIVND, per germline (reference sequence). CDR3 residues: CASSSTSGIETQYF. For the CDR3, the DNA is TGTGCCAGTAGTTCGACTAGCGGAATAGAGACCCAGTACTTC.

This clonotype has a count of ten or more. The chain joins TRBV15 to TRBJ2-7; 7 bases map to TRBD1. Germline V gene lookup returns CDR1 LNHNV and CDR2 YYDKDF (reference sequence). The CDR3 length is 15 residues. V was clipped by 2 bases and J by 6 bases; unmatched bases: 10. The CDR3 is CATSRPGTASREQYF. The CDR3 coding sequence is TGTGCCACCAGCAGACCAGGGACAGCTTCGCGCGAGCAGTACTTC.

The chain employs TRBV20-1 and TRBJ2-1; tentative D call: TRBD2 (6 bases). Germline lookup yields CDR1 DFQATT and CDR2 SNEGSKA (reference sequence). The CDR3 is 16 amino acids. V was pared by 6 bases and J by 3 bases, with 21 bases between. The CDR3 DNA reads TGCAGTGCAAGGGGTTTTGGGCTAGCGAACTACAATGAGCAGTTCTTC. Protein product: CSARGFGLANYNEQFF.